These 27 T cell receptor beta chains were all obtained from the same sample, sequenced in a study of CD8 T cells in Susac syndrome. A quantity of about 0.5 to 1 ug RNA underwent reverse transcription using random hexamers. TCRdb re-derived calls from the immunoSEQ multiplex PCR reads in MiXCR, one entry per CDR3 protein. The sample lists around 81,000 distinct CDR3 sequences; 94% were seen once. What was sequenced was CD8+ T cells from PBMCs. Receptors were obtained from a human donor with Susac syndrome.

The V gene is TRBV7-9, the J gene TRBJ2-7; D may match TRBD1 or TRBD2 (6 bases each). V was clipped by 3 bases and J by 0 bases, with 24 bases between them. From germline, CDR1 is SEHNR and CDR2 FQNEAQ (reference sequence). The CDR3 is 19 amino acids. CDR3 in DNA: TGTGCCAGCAGCTTCCCCGGGGGCGCTTCGACTGAAAGCTCCTACGAGCAGTACTTC. Translation gives CASSFPGGASTESSYEQYF.

The gene calls are TRBV6-5 and TRBJ1-1; D remains ambiguous. The germline V gene encodes CDR1 MNHEY and CDR2 SVGAGI. Trimming stripped 7 bases from V and 0 bases from J, with 12 bases between. CDR3 size: 14 residues. The CDR3 DNA is TGTGCCAGCACCCACGGGATAATGAACACTGAAGCTTTCTTT. Its translation is CASTHGIMNTEAFF.

This clonotype was seen only once. This chain joins TRBV5-1 and TRBJ1-1; no clear D gene. The V end lost 6 bases, the J end lost 4 bases, and 10 bases lay between the germline ends. Germline CDR1 reads SGHRS; CDR2 reads YFSETQ. The CDR3 sequence is 12 residues long. The CDR3 loop reads CASIDDGTEAFF. The DNA of the CDR3 is TGCGCCAGCATCGATGATGGCACTGAAGCTTTCTTT. The complete variable domain, with remaining parts taken from reference TRBV5-1 and TRBJ1-1, reads KAGVTQTPRYLIKTRGQQVTLSCSPISGHRSVSWYQQTPGQGLQFLFEYFSETQRNKGNFPGRFSGRQFSNSRSEMNVSTLELGDSALYLCASIDDGTEAFFGQGTRLTVV.

The gene calls are TRBV24-1 and TRBJ2-7, with D perhaps matching TRBD1 (5 bases). V gave up 4 bases and J gave up 3 bases, with 9 bases separating them. The germline gives CDR1 KGHDR, CDR2 SFDVKD. The CDR3 runs 13 residues. The CDR3 spells CATSDRDLYEQYF. As DNA, the CDR3 is TGTGCCACCAGTGACAGGGATCTCTACGAGCAGTACTTC.

This clonotype was seen once. The chain employs TRBV9 and TRBJ2-1; D may be TRBD1 (6 bases). V shed 3 bases and J shed 0 bases, with 7 bases lying between them. Germline CDR1 is SGDLS and CDR2 is YYNGEE. This CDR3 region has 14 residues. CDR3 sequence reads: CASSGQVSYNEQFF. Written as DNA, the CDR3 is TGTGCCAGCAGCGGACAGGTCTCCTACAATGAGCAGTTCTTC.

This clonotype has a handful of counts. The chain employs TRBV7-2 and TRBJ2-5; D gene unclear. This CDR3 has 14 residues. CDR1 is SGHTA and CDR2 is FQGNSA in the germline V gene. Trimming took off 0 bases at V and 1 base at J, with 6 bases between the two ends. CDR3 amino acids: CASSLAGPQETQYF. CDR3 DNA: TGTGCCAGCAGCTTAGCTGGTCCCCAAGAGACCCAGTACTTC.

V and J are TRBV14 and TRBJ2-7; D is perhaps TRBD1 or TRBD2 (5 bases each). Germline V gives CDR1 SGHDN, CDR2 FVKESK. V was shortened by 3 bases and J by 2 bases, with 14 bases between the two germline ends. The CDR3 totals 15 residues. CDR3 bases: TGTGCCAGCAGCCAGGAATGGGGACGCGCCTACGAGCAGTACTTC. Translating gives CASSQEWGRAYEQYF.

This clonotype was observed a handful of times. The V gene is TRBV24-1, the J gene TRBJ2-5, with unresolved D. With 4 bases removed from V and 1 base from J, the gap between germline ends came to 18 bases. Germline CDR1 is KGHDR and CDR2 is SFDVKD. This CDR3 is built from 17 residues. CDR3 DNA sequence: TGTGCCACCAGTGACCTTACGGACGGCTCGGTCCAAGAGACCCAGTACTTC. This encodes CATSDLTDGSVQETQYF.

This clonotype occurred a few times. V is TRBV6-5 and J is TRBJ2-7; no clear D gene. Trimming took 8 bases from V and 1 from J, leaving 9 bases between them. CDR3 length: 12 amino acids. CDR1 and CDR2 from the germline V gene are MNHEY and SVGAGI. The CDR3 here is CASGPISYEQYF. As DNA, the CDR3 is TGTGCCAGCGGCCCGATTTCCTACGAGCAGTACTTC.

The gene calls are TRBV24-1 and TRBJ2-7, with D possibly matching TRBD1 (5 bases). Germline assignment: CDR1 KGHDR and CDR2 SFDVKD. Trimming took 7 bases from V and 7 from J, leaving 16 bases between them. The length of the CDR3 is 13 residues. CDR3: CATSSQGSGEQYF. The CDR3 DNA follows: TGTGCCACCAGCTCCCAGGGTTCGGGTGAGCAGTACTTC.

The V call is TRBV20-1, the J call TRBJ2-1; TRBD1 might be the D (6 bases). The germline CDR1 and CDR2 sequences are DFQATT and SNEGSKA (reference sequence). V lost 5 bases and J 5 bases, leaving 10 bases between the germline ends. This CDR3 contains 12 residues. CDR3 nucleotides: TGCAGTGCTCGGGACATCAACAATGAGCAGTTCTTC. Translating it yields CSARDINNEQFF.

The chain uses TRBV6-4 and TRBJ1-6; the D gene is possibly TRBD1 (5 bases). Deletions cut 3 bases from V and 7 bases from J, with 10 bases between. The V gene's germline CDR1 is MRHNA and CDR2 SNTAGT. The CDR3 runs 14 residues. The CDR3 DNA sequence: TGTGCCAGCAGTGAGGGGCAGCCCAATTCACCCCTCCACTTT. Translated: CASSEGQPNSPLHF.

V is TRBV28 and J is TRBJ1-5; D remains ambiguous. CDR3 size: 14 residues. The V end was cut by 3 bases, the J end by 5 bases, with 11 bases between. Germline lookup yields CDR1 MDHEN and CDR2 SYDVKM. The CDR3 DNA is TGTGCCAGCAGTTTTTCCCATCCCGATCAGCCCCAGCATTTT. Protein product: CASSFSHPDQPQHF.

The CDR3 bases are TGTGCCAGCTCACAACCCACGGGGGGGCCCTACGAGCAGTACTTC. It specifies CASSQPTGGPYEQYF. The V gene is TRBV18, the J gene TRBJ2-7; 8 bases match TRBD2. CDR1 and CDR2 from the germline V gene are KGHSH and LQKENI. The CDR3 runs to 15 residues. The V and J ends lost 4 bases and 2 bases, in that order; junction bases with no gene match: 7.

CDR3 DNA sequence: TGTGCCAGCAGAGACCCCAGGGTGATCGCTGGGGCCAACGTCCTGACTTTC. It translates to CASRDPRVIAGANVLTF. The chain uses TRBV7-9 and TRBJ2-6; possibly TRBD1 for D (5 bases). V lost 6 bases and J lost 2, with 17 bases in between. Germline CDR1 and CDR2: SEHNR and FQNEAQ (reference sequence). The CDR3 contains 17 residues.

This chain connects TRBV5-1 to TRBJ2-5; TRBD2 aligns across 10 bases. Looked up from germline, CDR1 is SGHRS and CDR2 is YFSETQ. The length of the CDR3 is 16 residues. V was pared by 0 bases and J by 2 bases, with 4 bases of the junction left unmatched. The CDR3 DNA sequence: TGCGCCAGCAGCTTGGGGACTAGCGGACCACAAGAGACCCAGTACTTC. The encoded protein is CASSLGTSGPQETQYF. Full variable domain (remainder filled in from reference TRBV5-1 and TRBJ2-5): KAGVTQTPRYLIKTRGQQVTLSCSPISGHRSVSWYQQTPGQGLQFLFEYFSETQRNKGNFPGRFSGRQFSNSRSEMNVSTLELGDSALYLCASSLGTSGPQETQYFGPGTRLLVL.

This chain links TRBV14 with TRBJ2-7; perhaps TRBD1 as D (6 bases). The CDR3 covers 15 residues. With 4 bases removed from V and 4 bases from J, the gap between germline ends came to 17 bases. Looked up from germline, CDR1 is SGHDN and CDR2 is FVKESK. The CDR3 is CASSLSTGVSYEQYF. The CDR3 nucleotides are TGTGCCAGCAGCCTATCGACAGGAGTATCGTACGAGCAGTACTTC.

This rearrangement joins TRBV20-1 to TRBJ2-7; the D gene is possibly TRBD2 (6 bases). CDR3 size: 14 residues. The V gene's germline CDR1 is DFQATT and CDR2 SNEGSKA (reference sequence). Trimming removed 4 bases at V and 6 bases at J, with 19 bases between. The CDR3 sequence is CSATPGLRPLEQYF. In DNA, the CDR3 is TGCAGTGCTACCCCGGGACTGCGGCCTCTCGAGCAGTACTTC.

The V gene is TRBV6-5, the J gene TRBJ1-2; TRBD1 aligns across 9 bases. CDR1 MNHEY and CDR2 SVGAGI come from the germline V gene. This CDR3 spans 14 amino acids. V gave up 6 bases and J gave up 5 bases; unmatched junction bases: 7. CDR3 sequence reads: CASSSGGTGYGYTF. The CDR3 nucleotides are TGTGCCAGCAGCTCTGGAGGGACAGGGTATGGCTACACCTTC.

This chain uses TRBV15 with TRBJ1-5, with D hard to call. This CDR3 spans 13 amino acids. CDR1 and CDR2 (germline): LNHNV, YYDKDF (reference sequence). Trimming stripped 1 base from V and 4 bases from J, with 5 bases between. CDR3 nucleotides: TGTGCCACCAGCAGAGGAAAGAATCAGCCCCAGCATTTT. Its translation: CATSRGKNQPQHF.

The chain recombines TRBV20-1 with TRBJ1-2; the D gene is possibly TRBD1 (5 bases). This CDR3 is built from 14 residues. Deletions cut 1 base from V and 1 base from J, with 10 bases between. The V gene's germline CDR1 is DFQATT and CDR2 SNEGSKA (reference sequence). CDR3 amino acids: CSARAPRDNYGYTF. The CDR3 nucleotides read TGCAGTGCTAGAGCCCCCAGGGATAACTATGGCTACACCTTC.

The chain joins TRBV27 to TRBJ2-1; 10 positions match TRBD2. The CDR3 spans 15 residues. V dropped 6 bases and J dropped 4; count of bases not matched to a gene: 6. Germline-derived CDR1 and CDR2 are MNHEY and SMNVEV (reference sequence). In DNA form, the CDR3 reads TGTGCCAGCAGGTCAAGCGGGGGGGCATACAATGAGCAGTTCTTC. Residues: CASRSSGGAYNEQFF.

The chain recombines TRBV13 with TRBJ2-5; no clear D. Trimming stripped 7 bases from V and 3 bases from J, with 15 bases between. Germline assignment: CDR1 PRHDT and CDR2 FYEKMQ (reference sequence). CDR3 size: 14 residues. In DNA form, the CDR3 reads TGTGCCAGCACCCCGAACAACGAAGAAGAGACCCAGTACTTC. Its protein is CASTPNNEEETQYF.

The chain joins TRBV12-3 or TRBV12-4 to TRBJ2-2, with D perhaps TRBD2 (5 bases). Trimming took 6 bases from V and 6 from J, leaving 14 bases between them. CDR3 length: 14 residues. For the CDR3, the DNA is TGTGCCAGCAGCGATTCACTAGAGGCCGGGGAGCTGTTTTTT. Translated: CASSDSLEAGELFF.

V is TRBV9 and J is TRBJ2-7, with 11 bases aligning to TRBD1. From germline, CDR1 is SGDLS and CDR2 YYNGEE. After removal of 4 bases from V and 6 bases from J, the junction contained 3 bases not matched to a gene. The CDR3 length is 13 residues. The CDR3 region is CASSRTGGAEQYF. The CDR3 DNA reads as TGTGCCAGCAGCCGGACAGGGGGCGCCGAGCAGTACTTC. Variable domain in full (rest from reference TRBV9 and TRBJ2-7): DSGVTQTPKHLITATGQRVTLRCSPRSGDLSVYWYQQSLDQGLQFLIQYYNGEERAKGNILERFSAQQFPDLHSELNLSSLELGDSALYFCASSRTGGAEQYFGPGTRLTVT.

The gene calls are TRBV15 and TRBJ2-5, with 9 bases that match TRBD2. Losses at the gene ends were 2 bases for V and 4 bases for J; bases not matched to a gene: 5. The CDR3 extends over 15 amino acids. Germline V lookup: CDR1 LNHNV, CDR2 YYDKDF (reference sequence). The CDR3 region has the DNA TGTGCCACCAGCAGAATTTTAGCGGGGGTAGAGACCCAGTACTTC. It specifies CATSRILAGVETQYF.

The chain is built from TRBV7-2 and TRBJ2-1, with unresolved D. V was trimmed by 6 bases and J by 6 bases, leaving 9 bases between them. This CDR3 is 12 amino acids long. Per germline, CDR1 SGHTA and CDR2 FQGNSA. CDR3 DNA sequence: TGTGCCAGCAGTCAAAGACCCAATGAGCAGTTCTTC. Its protein product is CASSQRPNEQFF. Looking up the rest from reference TRBV7-2 and TRBJ2-1 gives the full variable domain: GAGVSQSPSNKVTEKGKDVELRCDPISGHTALYWYRQSLGQGLEFLIYFQGNSAPDKSGLPSDRFSAERTGGSVSTLTIQRTQQEDSAVYLCASSQRPNEQFFGPGTRLTVL.